The rows below give T cell receptor beta chains drawn from one sample of a study of cytomegalovirus exposure and HLA in healthy donors. Libraries were prepared by immunoSEQ multiplex PCR; TCRdb keeps only in-frame clonotypes and omits some of them. Found here are more than 65,000 clones, about 74% of them singletons; the top ten hold 11%. Sample: PBMCs. The receptors derive from an older woman in good health and CMV-seropositive. Both conserved end residues are part of each CDR3. Fields, in order: V gene, J gene, clone size, D gene, CDR3 DNA, CDR3 protein. A D gene is named only where the DNA matches it firmly. Not all rows give a size; the values are once, few, many and, for expanded clones, a class.

V gene: TRBV10-3; J gene: TRBJ1-3; clone size: once; D gene: TRBD1; CDR3 DNA: TGTGCCATCAGGGAGGACAGGGGATTCTCTGGAAACACCATATATTTT; CDR3 protein: CAIREDRGFSGNTIYF
V gene: TRBV11-1; J gene: TRBJ1-1; clone size: .; D gene: .; CDR3 DNA: TGTGCCAGCAGCCTCGACGGCGGGGCCCTGCCTGGAGAAGGTTTCTTT; CDR3 protein: CASSLDGGALPGEGFF
V gene: TRBV30; J gene: TRBJ2-2; clone size: .; D gene: TRBD1; CDR3 DNA: TGTGCCTGGAGTCTCGCAGGGGGTATGACGGAGCTGTTTTTT; CDR3 protein: CAWSLAGGMTELFF
V gene: TRBV30; J gene: TRBJ1-1; clone size: .; D gene: .; CDR3 DNA: TGTGCCTGGAGCCAAACAGGGCTTTTACCTGAAGCTTTCTTT; CDR3 protein: CAWSQTGLLPEAFF
V gene: TRBV6-1; J gene: TRBJ1-1; clone size: few; D gene: TRBD1; CDR3 DNA: TGTGCCAGCGGAATAACAGGGGATACTGAAGCTTTCTTT; CDR3 protein: CASGITGDTEAFF
V gene: TRBV19; J gene: TRBJ2-5; clone size: .; D gene: .; CDR3 DNA: TGTGCCAGTAGTATCGCCAGCACGGGGACCCAGTACTTC; CDR3 protein: CASSIASTGTQYF
V gene: TRBV10-3; J gene: TRBJ1-4; clone size: .; D gene: .; CDR3 DNA: TGTGCCATCAGTGAGCCGCAAGCAGGGGATGAAAAACTGTTTTTT; CDR3 protein: CAISEPQAGDEKLFF
V gene: TRBV5-1; J gene: TRBJ1-3; clone size: few; D gene: .; CDR3 DNA: TGCGCCAGCAGCTTTAATCCAGGGACTGGAAACACCATATATTTT; CDR3 protein: CASSFNPGTGNTIYF
V gene: TRBV7-6; J gene: TRBJ1-1; clone size: few; D gene: .; CDR3 DNA: TGTGCCAGCAGCTTAACACCGATGAACACTGAAGCTTTCTTT; CDR3 protein: CASSLTPMNTEAFF
V gene: TRBV6-6; J gene: TRBJ1-2; clone size: .; D gene: .; CDR3 DNA: TGTGCCAGCAGTTACAGGGGGACAGGCTACACCTTC; CDR3 protein: CASSYRGTGYTF
V gene: TRBV6-1; J gene: TRBJ2-1; clone size: .; D gene: .; CDR3 DNA: TGTGCCAGCAGTTCTGGGGCAGCCTCCTACAATGAGCAGTTCTTC; CDR3 protein: CASSSGAASYNEQFF
V gene: TRBV19; J gene: TRBJ2-5; clone size: few; D gene: .; CDR3 DNA: TGTGCCAGTAGTACCTGGGGCAGGGAAACGCAAGAGACCCAGTACTTC; CDR3 protein: CASSTWGRETQETQYF
V gene: TRBV14; J gene: TRBJ1-3; clone size: few; D gene: .; CDR3 DNA: TGTGCCAGCAGCCAACACCTAGGAGGCAGGGGAAGCTCTGGAAACACCATATATTTT; CDR3 protein: CASSQHLGGRGSSGNTIYF
V gene: TRBV7-2; J gene: TRBJ2-5; clone size: .; D gene: TRBD2; CDR3 DNA: TGTGCCAGCAGCTGGAGACTAGCGGGGGGACAAGAGACCCAGTACTTC; CDR3 protein: CASSWRLAGGQETQYF
V gene: TRBV7-9; J gene: TRBJ1-5; clone size: few; D gene: TRBD1; CDR3 DNA: TGTGCCAGCAGCACCGGGACAGTCTTCCTCCCCCAGCATTTT; CDR3 protein: CASSTGTVFLPQHF
V gene: TRBV6-1; J gene: TRBJ2-2; clone size: .; D gene: TRBD2; CDR3 DNA: TGTGCCAGCAGCCGGAGCGGGGGGGCAGCCGGGGAGCTGTTTTTT; CDR3 protein: CASSRSGGAAGELFF
V gene: TRBV10-3; J gene: TRBJ2-5; clone size: .; D gene: .; CDR3 DNA: TGTGCCATCAGTGAGTCGACTCGGCAGGGCATCGAGACCCAGTACTTC; CDR3 protein: CAISESTRQGIETQYF
V gene: TRBV5-1; J gene: TRBJ1-4; clone size: .; D gene: .; CDR3 DNA: TGCGCCAGCAGCTTGGGCGTAGGACTAATGAAGGGACTGTTTTTT; CDR3 protein: CASSLGVGLMKGLFF
V gene: TRBV5-1; J gene: TRBJ1-2; clone size: once; D gene: .; CDR3 DNA: TGCGCCAGCAGCCCCGGGACACAGAACTATGGCTACACCTTC; CDR3 protein: CASSPGTQNYGYTF
V gene: TRBV14; J gene: TRBJ1-1; clone size: .; D gene: .; CDR3 DNA: TGTGCCAGCAGCCATCCTATTATGGGGGGCACTGAAGCTTTCTTT; CDR3 protein: CASSHPIMGGTEAFF
V gene: TRBV7-9; J gene: TRBJ2-1; clone size: once; D gene: .; CDR3 DNA: TGTGCCAGCAGCTGGGACAATTACAATGAGCAGTTCTTC; CDR3 protein: CASSWDNYNEQFF
V gene: TRBV6-5; J gene: TRBJ1-5; clone size: .; D gene: TRBD1; CDR3 DNA: TGTGCCAGCAGAATGACAGGGTGGGATCAGCCCCAGCATTTT; CDR3 protein: CASRMTGWDQPQHF
V gene: TRBV5-1; J gene: TRBJ1-5; clone size: .; D gene: TRBD1; CDR3 DNA: TGCGCCAGCAGTACTCAGGGGGATCAGCCCCAGCATTTT; CDR3 protein: CASSTQGDQPQHF
V gene: TRBV5-6; J gene: TRBJ2-3; clone size: .; D gene: .; CDR3 DNA: TGTGCCAGCAGCCCAGGATCGGCCCCGCAGTATTTT; CDR3 protein: CASSPGSAPQYF
V gene: TRBV4-1; J gene: TRBJ2-5; clone size: .; D gene: .; CDR3 DNA: TGCGCCAGCAGCCAGTTCGGCGGGGGCCCCGAGACCCAGTACTTC; CDR3 protein: CASSQFGGGPETQYF
V gene: TRBV7-9; J gene: TRBJ2-3; clone size: .; D gene: .; CDR3 DNA: TGTGCCGGTCGGGTCGGGGGCACAGATACGCAGTATTTT; CDR3 protein: CAGRVGGTDTQYF
V gene: TRBV5-1; J gene: TRBJ2-1; clone size: .; D gene: .; CDR3 DNA: TGCGCCAGCAGTAAAGGGGGGGGGCCGAGTGAGCAGTTCTTC; CDR3 protein: CASSKGGGPSEQFF